This T cell receptor beta chain was observed in a study of low-dose radiotherapy and immunotherapy resistance in tumors. Study information: Intravenous ipilimumab 1 mg/kg every six weeks was given with nivolumab 240 mg every two weeks.

With TRAV- and TRBV-specific primers, first-strand cDNA was made, covering the alpha and beta chains. The TCRs were subjected to amplification over roughly 18 PCR cycles employing a constant-region primer in conjunction with a V-primer adapter. MiXCR, run by TCRdb on the reads, gives a single entry per CDR3 protein. The sample consists of roughly 10,000 distinct CDR3 sequences, 50% to 65% of them appearing once. Germline V gene sequence: CDR1 SGHDT, CDR2 YYEEEE. The ends lost 4 bases at V and 6 bases at J; junction bases unmatched: 10. The CDR3 sequence is 15 residues long. V and J are TRBV5-6 and TRBJ2-7, with 10 bases that match TRBD2. The origin of this receptor is a human donor with advanced metastatic prostate, ovarian, gallbladder or colorectal cancer (not recorded which). This table probably holds off-target reads from a library built for another chain. CDR3: CASSASLAGGGEQYF. CDR3 nucleotides: TGTGCCAGCAGCGCGTCATTAGCGGGGGGAGGCGAGCAGTACTTC.